The rows below give T cell receptor beta chains drawn from one sample of a study of shared clonotypes between healthy human individuals. Repertoires were generated with immunoSEQ multiplex PCR, while TCRdb's copy carries only in-frame clones and drops some. Of a few million clones in the sample, over 85% were seen once. Sequences were obtained from naive CD8+ T cells from PBMCs. The receptors shown here come from a young man in good health. Some clones in this sample may be carry-over from other donors' samples. Both conserved end residues are part of each CDR3. The D gene is left open where the match is weak. Only some rows state a clone size, as once, few, many or a class for expanded clones.

clone_size cdr3_length d_call j_call v_call cdr3_nt cdr3_aa
- 16 TRBD2 TRBJ2-1 TRBV11-2 TGTGCCAGCAGGTACCTAGCGGGAAAGGCCTACAATGAGCAGTTCTTC CASRYLAGKAYNEQFF
- 16 - TRBJ2-2 TRBV15 TGTGCCACCAGCAGAGATCGGAGGATGAACACCGGGGAGCTGTTTTTT CATSRDRRMNTGELFF
- 13 - TRBJ2-7 TRBV5-8 TGTGCCAGCAAATTCGCTAGAACCTACGAGCAGTACTTC CASKFARTYEQYF
- 15 - TRBJ1-2 TRBV11-2 TGTGCCAGCAGCTTCTCCAGGGCTAACTATGATGGCTACACCTTC CASSFSRANYDGYTF
- 12 - TRBJ2-1 TRBV6-6 TGTGCCAGCGGGTGGGGGATCGATGAGCAGTTCTTC CASGWGIDEQFF
- 17 - TRBJ2-7 TRBV4-1 TGCGCCAGCAGCCAAGTTGGTCATGGGGAGAGCTCCTACGAGCAGTACTTC CASSQVGHGESSYEQYF
- 17 - TRBJ2-5 TRBV9 TGTGCCAGCAGCGTAGCGAACGGAGACTGGTACCAAGAGACCCAGTACTTC CASSVANGDWYQETQYF
- 16 - TRBJ2-5 TRBV7-8 TGTGCCAGCAGCTTAGCACTCGTCGGGGGAAAAGAGACCCAGTACTTC CASSLALVGGKETQYF
- 15 TRBD2 TRBJ2-1 TRBV7-8 TGTGCCAGCAGCGAGCGGGAGGGCCGAGGGAATGAGCAGTTCTTC CASSEREGRGNEQFF
- 16 TRBD1 TRBJ2-2 TRBV7-3 TGTGCCAGCAGCTCCCCCGGGACAGGGTCTCCCGGGGAGCTGTTTTTT CASSSPGTGSPGELFF
- 13 TRBD2 TRBJ2-1 TRBV29-1 TGCAGCGTTGAACTAGCGGGAGCGGTTGAGCAGTTCTTC CSVELAGAVEQFF
- 15 TRBD2 TRBJ2-5 TRBV14 TGTGCCAGCAGGGAAAGCGGGAGGCCCCAAGAGACCCAGTACTTC CASRESGRPQETQYF
- 17 - TRBJ2-1 TRBV2 TGTGCCAGCAGTGAAGGCGTGGCTAAGAGCTCCTACAATGAGCAGTTCTTC CASSEGVAKSSYNEQFF
- 16 TRBD2 TRBJ2-1 TRBV5-1 TGCGCCAGCAGCTTTAGCGGGAGGGCCGGATACAATGAGCAGTTCTTC CASSFSGRAGYNEQFF
- 18 TRBD1 TRBJ2-3 TRBV27 TGTGCCAGCAGTTCGGGTGTCCGGTGGACAGGGGGCACAGATACGCAGTATTTT CASSSGVRWTGGTDTQYF
- 17 - TRBJ2-7 TRBV4-1 TGCGCCAGCAGCCAAGAGAGGGGGGGCTGGCCTGCGGGTGAGCAGTACTTC CASSQERGGWPAGEQYF
once 15 TRBD1 TRBJ2-1 TRBV29-1 TGCAGCGTTGATGTAAGGACAGGGATGATCAATGAGCAGTTCTTC CSVDVRTGMINEQFF
- 16 - TRBJ1-4 TRBV4-1 TGCGCCAGCAGCCAAGTAGTAGGGGACACTAATGAAAAACTGTTTTTT CASSQVVGDTNEKLFF
- 14 TRBD2 TRBJ2-1 TRBV7-6 TGTGCCAGCACCCGACTAGCGGCCCTCAATGAGCAGTTCTTC CASTRLAALNEQFF
- 18 TRBD2 TRBJ2-1 TRBV14 TGTGCCAGCAGCCCACGACTAGCGGGAGACCTCTCCTACAATGAGCAGTTCTTC CASSPRLAGDLSYNEQFF
- 15 TRBD2 TRBJ2-7 TRBV5-4 TGTGCCAGCAGCTCCATAGCGGGAGGACCCTACGAGCAGTACTTC CASSSIAGGPYEQYF
- 15 - TRBJ2-2 TRBV7-9 TGTGCCAGCACGGGGGTCGGATTCATCCTCGGGGAGCTGTTTTTT CASTGVGFILGELFF
- 12 - TRBJ1-5 TRBV27 TGTGCCAGCAGTTCACAGGGTCAGCCCCAGCATTTT CASSSQGQPQHF